Listed here is a single T cell receptor beta chain. Its antigen is unidentified. The authors made the TRB cDNA libraries by 5' RACE using UMI labels. TCRdb reprocessed the 5' RACE reads and keeps a single row for each CDR3 protein, giving no DNA. In total, the table holds around 41,000 distinct CDR3 sequences. The sample originates from a study of CXCR3-negative and CXCR3-positive naive CD8 T cells. Study-wide points: Relative to memory CD8+ cells, whose diversity was much lower, both naive subsets had comparably high diversity. Memory cells diverged, while naive CXCR3-positive and CXCR3-negative cells had similar TRBV-TRBJ usage. Freshly isolated PBMCs were used in most assays, given partial CXCR3 loss after freezing.

Germline values: CDR1 LGHNA, CDR2 YSLEER. There are 16 residues in the CDR3. Triplicate roughly 320,000-cell sorts were made of each CD8+ T cell subset. The receptor comes from a human donor in good health. Some clones in this sample may be carry-over from other donors' samples. The chain uses TRBV4-3 and TRBJ1-4; TCRdb gives TRBD1 as the D gene, but with no DNA this cannot be confirmed. Sequencing input: memory CD8+ T cells from blood. CDR3 sequence: CASSQELGGLDEKLFF.